A selection of T cell receptor beta chains follows, all from one sample in a study of T-cell memory formation after mild COVID-19. Each CDR3 protein gets one entry after TCRdb re-called the 5' RACE reads with MiXCR. Of fewer than 650,000 distinct CDR3 sequences in the sample, 17% were seen once. Sequenced sample: PBMCs or a T cell subset sorted from them (not recorded which). Source of these receptors: an adult woman who had mild COVID-19 (a few samples of this study predate the infection). Cell type and time point are not known. Each CDR3 is given without its conserved first and last residue. A clone size is listed for some rows: how often the clone was seen (once, few, many), or a class if it is expanded.

clone size	V gene	J gene	CDR3 protein
few	TRBV12-3/TRBV12-4	TRBJ1-5	ASRLTGAEPQH
.	TRBV29-1	TRBJ1-1	SATTGSTEAF
few	TRBV20-1	TRBJ1-5	SARDGRRNQPQH
.	TRBV9	TRBJ2-7	ASSVGRAAIYEQY
.	TRBV30	TRBJ2-7	AWGSGINYEQY
.	TRBV29-1	TRBJ1-1	SGGGEGEAF
few	TRBV10-3	TRBJ2-3	ATTGTQGVTDTQY
few	TRBV5-4	TRBJ2-1	ASSPARGLNEQF
.	TRBV6-1	TRBJ2-6	ASSDGRGPTGANVLT
.	TRBV21-1	TRBJ2-5	ASRTGAFQETQY
many	TRBV29-1	TRBJ2-7	SAYPGQGTDEQY
.	TRBV6-2/TRBV6-3	TRBJ1-5	ASSIRTGGGQPQH
.	TRBV6-1	TRBJ1-2	ASSEVRGNRNYGYT
few	TRBV6-1	TRBJ1-2	ASSDLEYYRV
.	TRBV20-1	TRBJ2-1	SAKLAGINEQF